This TCR beta chain is drawn from a study of CD8 T cells in Susac syndrome. Looking at the study overall: Blood was drawn from Susac syndrome patients while they were therapy-naive, on corticosteroids, or on intravenous immunoglobulin alone.

Random hexamers were used to reverse transcribe the RNA input (roughly 0.5 to 1 ug). TCRdb reprocessed the immunoSEQ multiplex PCR reads with MiXCR, giving one entry per CDR3 protein. The repertoire has about 240,000 distinct CDR3 sequences, almost 97% of them found once; the top ten carry approximately 0.094%. This CDR3 contains 15 residues. Germline CDR1 GTSNPN, CDR2 SVGIG (reference sequence). The ends were cut back, 0 bases at V and 4 bases at J, with 16 bases in the middle. Sequencing targeted TCR beta in T cells from blood (CD8+ and CD4+). The sequenced sample was CD4+ T cells from PBMCs. The V and J genes are TRBV30 and TRBJ2-7; D unresolved. The TCR sequence derives from a human donor with Susac syndrome. CDR3 coding DNA: TGTGCCTGGAGTGTAAAAGCAGGCCTTTCTTACGAGCAGTACTTC. This encodes CAWSVKAGLSYEQYF.